Presented here are 13 T cell receptor beta chains from one specimen sequenced in a study of Tregs in tolerant kidney transplant recipients. The table came from immunoSEQ multiplex PCR; TCRdb's copy has only in-frame clones and leaves some out. Among around 120,000 clones listed, approximately 90% were seen once. Material: CD4+ T cells from blood. The receptors were sampled from a human donor in good health.

The chain employs TRBV5-1 and TRBJ2-7, with a possible D match to TRBD1 (7 bases). Germline V lookup: CDR1 SGHRS, CDR2 YFSETQ. The CDR3 runs to 16 residues. V lost 0 bases and J lost 7, with 20 bases in between. DNA for the CDR3: TGCGCCAGCAGCTTGGGTTTAGACAGGGCCCGGGGGGAGCAGTACTTC. Translating it yields CASSLGLDRARGEQYF.

V is TRBV30 and J is TRBJ2-7, with no clear D. Germline CDR1 reads GTSNPN; CDR2 reads SVGIG (reference sequence). V was pared by 2 bases and J by 6 bases, with 8 bases between. There are 11 residues in the CDR3. As DNA, the CDR3 is TGTGCCTGGAGTCCCCTGAGCGAGCAGTACTTC. Translated: CAWSPLSEQYF.

The chain joins TRBV9 to TRBJ2-3; 8 bases line up with TRBD1. CDR3 length equals 15 residues. The germline V gene has CDR1 SGDLS and CDR2 YYNGEE. The V segment lost 4 bases and the J segment 4 bases; nucleotides outside the gene matches: 8. CDR3 DNA: TGTGCCAGCAGCCCACGGACAGGGCCCCCAGATACGCAGTATTTT. Its protein product is CASSPRTGPPDTQYF. Drawing the rest from reference TRBV9 and TRBJ2-3, the complete variable domain is DSGVTQTPKHLITATGQRVTLRCSPRSGDLSVYWYQQSLDQGLQFLIQYYNGEERAKGNILERFSAQQFPDLHSELNLSSLELGDSALYFCASSPRTGPPDTQYFGPGTRLTVL.

V usage is TRBV29-1 and J usage is TRBJ2-3; D unclear. The V end was cut by 4 bases, the J end by 2 bases, with 7 bases between. CDR1 is SQVTM and CDR2 is ANQGSEA in the germline V gene. There are 12 residues in the CDR3. CDR3 loop: CSVASTTDTQYF. The CDR3 DNA is TGCAGCGTTGCCTCTACCACAGATACGCAGTATTTT.

The rearrangement links TRBV2 to TRBJ1-6, with no clear D. Looked up from germline, CDR1 is SNHLY and CDR2 is FYNNEI. CDR3 length: 14 amino acids. Trimming took 5 bases from V and 10 from J, leaving 15 bases between them. The CDR3: CASSLNGPGSPLHF. As DNA, the CDR3 is TGTGCCAGCAGTTTGAACGGCCCTGGGTCACCCCTCCACTTT.

This chain uses TRBV5-1 with TRBJ2-4; 8 bases are shared with TRBD2. J was trimmed by 5 bases and V by 5 bases; bases with no gene match: 6. The CDR3 sequence is 14 residues long. CDR1 SGHRS and CDR2 YFSETQ come from the germline V gene. The CDR3 loop reads CASRAGLGENIQYF. Written as DNA, the CDR3 is TGCGCCAGCAGGGCGGGACTAGGCGAAAACATTCAGTACTTC.

The gene calls are TRBV7-9 and TRBJ2-5; 7 positions match TRBD2. Per the germline V gene, CDR1 is SEHNR and CDR2 is FQNEAQ (reference sequence). V lost 0 bases, J lost 5 bases, and 6 bases stayed unmatched. The CDR3 is made up of 15 amino acids. In DNA form, the CDR3 reads TGTGCCAGCAGCTTAGCGGGCCCGGGAGGCGAGACCCAGTACTTC. This sequence encodes CASSLAGPGGETQYF.

This sequence joins TRBV27 and TRBJ2-1, with D possibly TRBD2 on 6 matching bases. V lost 6 bases to trimming and J lost 6 bases, with 15 bases between them. The germline CDR1 and CDR2 sequences are MNHEY and SMNVEV (reference sequence). This CDR3 contains 14 residues. The CDR3 bases are TGTGCCAGCAGCCTTACGGGACTGTTCAATGAGCAGTTCTTC. Amino acid sequence: CASSLTGLFNEQFF.

This clone is a singleton in its sample. The V call is TRBV5-1, the J call TRBJ2-6; 9 nucleotides agree with TRBD1. The CDR3 extends over 17 amino acids. Germline V gene data show CDR1 as SGHRS and CDR2 as YFSETQ. V shed 4 bases, J shed 1 base, and the junction held 6 bases outside the gene matches. The CDR3 spells CASSRGTGSSGANVLTF. CDR3 bases: TGCGCCAGCAGCCGGGGGACAGGGAGTTCTGGGGCCAACGTCCTGACTTTC.

The chain has TRBV27 and TRBJ1-1; a weak D match, TRBD1 (5 bases). CDR3 length equals 14 residues. Per germline, CDR1 MNHEY and CDR2 SMNVEV (reference sequence). V shed 6 bases and J shed 5 bases, with 16 bases lying between them. The CDR3 protein is CASSQPAGNTEAFF. The CDR3 DNA is TGTGCCAGCAGCCAACCGGCAGGGAATACTGAAGCTTTCTTT.

A word on this clone: A read error may account for a junction end that differs from germline. In the same sample, other DNA sequences code for this CDR3. The rearrangement joins TRBV27 to TRBJ1-1, with D perhaps matching TRBD1 (6 bases). Germline CDR1 is MNHEY and CDR2 is SMNVEV (reference sequence). The CDR3 contains 15 residues. The CDR3 nucleotides read TGTGCCAGCATCGTAAAGGTACGGGGGCGGACTGAAGCTTTCTTC. Translated: CASIVKVRGRTEAFF.

The chain links TRBV5-1 to TRBJ2-2; 8 bases align to TRBD1. Looked up from germline, CDR1 is SGHRS and CDR2 is YFSETQ. CDR3 length: 16 residues. V shed 1 base and J 3 bases; nucleotides not matched to a gene: 5. CDR3: CASSLPGGFDTGELFF. In DNA, the CDR3 is TGCGCCAGCAGCTTGCCAGGGGGCTTTGACACCGGGGAGCTGTTTTTT.

The rearrangement links TRBV7-3 to TRBJ2-2; no clear D gene. The CDR3 loop spans 14 amino acids. Germline CDR1 reads SGHTA; CDR2 reads FQGTGA. The ends were cut back, 5 bases at V and 4 bases at J, with 11 bases in the middle. DNA for the CDR3: TGTGCCAGCAGCCAACACCCCCGCACCGGGGAGCTGTTTTTT. It specifies CASSQHPRTGELFF.